The present T cell receptor beta chain was sequenced within a study of cytomegalovirus exposure and HLA in healthy donors. The overall study: Early on, a data release was issued that held some 91 million unique TCRs from HLA-typed donors. Study-wide results and limits: The authors later found TCR association rates varying by HLA locus, with DRB1 most and HLA-C fewest. Altogether, around 160 TCR beta chains were recorded as cytomegalovirus-associated. Looking again later, the authors saw that most CMV-associated TCR beta chains seemed HLA-restricted.

The study ran its PCR with 60 Vbeta and 13 Jbeta primers. Clones were read by immunoSEQ multiplex PCR, and TCRdb kept only the in-frame ones, dropping some. Of 100,000 to 150,000 clones in the sample, just under 80% were seen once. The germline CDR1 and CDR2 sequences are MGHDK and SYGVNS. The CDR3 covers 13 residues. The trim removed 8 bases at V and 4 bases at J, leaving 3 bases unmatched. Note on this clone: Its specificity is unknown.

The sample consisted of PBMCs. The V gene is TRBV25-1, the J gene TRBJ1-5, with TRBD1 matching 9 bases. This sequence was found in a woman between 18 and 29 years old in good health and CMV-seronegative. CDR3 protein: CASGGQGNQPQHF. The CDR3 DNA reads TGTGCCAGCGGGGGACAGGGTAATCAGCCCCAGCATTTT.